This TCR beta chain was sequenced in a study of cytomegalovirus exposure and HLA in healthy donors. Germline-derived CDR1 and CDR2 are SGHNT and YYREEE (reference sequence). Trimming cost V 7 bases and J 0 bases; bases outside gene matches: 12. The CDR3 is 16 amino acids. The assay was immunoSEQ multiplex PCR, and TCRdb's table has in-frame clones only and misses some. The sample has 100,000 to 150,000 clones, 89% seen once. Input material: PBMCs. The chain uses TRBV5-4 and TRBJ1-2; 7 bases agree with TRBD1. The TCR originated in a woman under 30 in good health and CMV-seronegative. CDR3 coding DNA: TGTGCCAGCCGGTCGACCGGGACAGAAGCTAACTATGGCTACACCTTC. This sequence encodes CASRSTGTEANYGYTF.